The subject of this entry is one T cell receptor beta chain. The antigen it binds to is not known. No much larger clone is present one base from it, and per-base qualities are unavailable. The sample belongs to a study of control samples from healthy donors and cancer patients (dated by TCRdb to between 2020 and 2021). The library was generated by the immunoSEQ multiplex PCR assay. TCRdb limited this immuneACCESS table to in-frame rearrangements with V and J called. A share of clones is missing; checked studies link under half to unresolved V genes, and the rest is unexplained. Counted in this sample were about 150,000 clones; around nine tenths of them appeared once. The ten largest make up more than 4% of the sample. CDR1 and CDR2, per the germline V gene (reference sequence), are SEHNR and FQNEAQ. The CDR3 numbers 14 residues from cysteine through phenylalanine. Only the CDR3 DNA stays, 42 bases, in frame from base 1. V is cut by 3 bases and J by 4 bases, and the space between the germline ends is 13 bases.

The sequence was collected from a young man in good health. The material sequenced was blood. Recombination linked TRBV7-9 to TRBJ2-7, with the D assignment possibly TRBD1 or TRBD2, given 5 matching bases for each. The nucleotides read TGTGCCAGCAGCTTTCGAGGGGTCGGTTACGAGCAGTACTTC. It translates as CASSFRGVGYEQYF.